This TCR beta chain came from a study of T cell responses to AZD1222 COVID-19 vaccine. Overall study findings and caveats: Increases in Spike-specific TCR breadth and depth were seen after two AZD1222 doses. Spike-wide coverage was observed for vaccine-associated CD4 TCRs, with dominant responses at 160-218 and 743-854. Nearly half of spike-specific TCRs reportedly go after variant regions that carry no mutations. Samples come after the peak T cell response, not at day 14.

Here immunoSEQ multiplex PCR was the method, and the copy in TCRdb shows in-frame clones only, minus some. The sample has fewer than 200,000 clones, approximately 90% seen once; the top ten hold about 6%. CDR3 length: 13 residues. Trimming stripped 5 bases from V and 6 bases from J, with 11 bases between. From germline, CDR1 is ENHRY and CDR2 SYGVKD. For this clone: Antigen specificity is unknown.

The sample consisted of peripheral blood, taken on day 0 of AZD1222 vaccination. The source is an adult in good health. The genes are TRBV10-3 and TRBJ2-1; D is possibly TRBD1 or TRBD2 (5 bases each). CDR3 DNA: TGTGCCATCAGTCCCGGGACCAGCAATGAGCAGTTCTTC. It specifies CAISPGTSNEQFF.